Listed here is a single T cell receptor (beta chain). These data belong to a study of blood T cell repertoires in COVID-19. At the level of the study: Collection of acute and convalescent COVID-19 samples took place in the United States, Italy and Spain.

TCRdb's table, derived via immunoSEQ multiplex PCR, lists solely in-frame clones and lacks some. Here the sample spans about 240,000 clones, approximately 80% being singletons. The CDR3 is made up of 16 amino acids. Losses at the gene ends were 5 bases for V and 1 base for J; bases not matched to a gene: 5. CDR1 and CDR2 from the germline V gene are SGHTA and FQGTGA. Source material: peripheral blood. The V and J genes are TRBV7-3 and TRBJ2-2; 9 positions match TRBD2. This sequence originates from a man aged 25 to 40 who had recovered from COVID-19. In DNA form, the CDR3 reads TGTGCCAGCAGCGTTCTAGCGGGGCGGAACACCGGGGAGCTGTTTTTT. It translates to CASSVLAGRNTGELFF. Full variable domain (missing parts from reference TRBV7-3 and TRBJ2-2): GAGVSQTPSNKVTEKGKYVELRCDPISGHTALYWYRQSLGQGPEFLIYFQGTGAADDSGLPNDRFFAVRPEGSVSTLKIQRTERGDSAVYLCASSVLAGRNTGELFFGEGSRLTVL.